The 8 T cell receptor beta chains in this list originate from one sample, sequenced in a study of blood T cell repertoires in COVID-19. The repertoire was sequenced with immunoSEQ multiplex PCR; TCRdb's copy has only in-frame clones and lacks some. The sample records some 270,000 clones, approximately 90% being singletons. Source material: peripheral blood. Source of these receptors: a man aged 25 to 45 with acute or convalescent COVID-19.

This chain links TRBV27 with TRBJ1-1; 9 bases are a match to TRBD1. V lost 2 bases and J lost 8; bases outside the gene matches: 9. Germline values: CDR1 MNHEY, CDR2 SMNVEV (reference sequence). The CDR3 length is 15 residues. CDR3 loop: CASSLGTGHPLEAFF. As DNA, the CDR3 is TGTGCCAGCAGTTTAGGGACAGGGCACCCTCTGGAAGCTTTCTTT.

The chain employs TRBV6-2 or TRBV6-3 and TRBJ1-2; 9 bases are a match to TRBD1. J lost 4 bases, V lost 3 bases, and 9 bases had no gene match. CDR3 length: 16 amino acids. Germline V lookup: CDR1 MNHEY, CDR2 SVGEGT. The CDR3: CASSYTLTGGAYGYTF. The CDR3 DNA follows: TGTGCCAGCAGTTATACGTTGACAGGGGGAGCCTATGGCTACACCTTC.

This clone was seen once. This chain's CDR3 is CASRPTGGVETQYF. The CDR3 nucleotides read TGCGCCAGCAGACCGACAGGGGGCGTAGAGACCCAGTACTTC. J is TRBJ2-5 and V is TRBV5-1, with TRBD1 matching over 10 bases. CDR3 length equals 14 residues. V shed 5 bases and J 4 bases; nucleotides not matched to a gene: 5. Germline lookup yields CDR1 SGHRS and CDR2 YFSETQ.

The chain combines TRBV10-3 with TRBJ2-1, with 8 bases matching TRBD2. Germline CDR1 ENHRY, CDR2 SYGVKD. J was trimmed by 5 bases and V by 6 bases; bases with no gene match: 12. CDR3 length: 16 residues. DNA for the CDR3: TGTGCCATCAGCACTATCGGGGGGGCCGGCCACAATGAGCAGTTCTTC. Translating gives CAISTIGGAGHNEQFF.

The V and J genes are TRBV5-1 and TRBJ1-4; 11 nucleotides align to TRBD1. The CDR3 runs 17 residues. Trimming removed 4 bases from V and 5 bases from J; junction bases left unmatched: 10. Germline V gene lookup returns CDR1 SGHRS and CDR2 YFSETQ. The CDR3 DNA follows: TGCGCCAGCAGCCTGAGGACAGGGGGCGAATCGAATGAAAAACTGTTTTTT. Protein sequence: CASSLRTGGESNEKLFF.

V usage is TRBV28 and J usage is TRBJ1-3; D perhaps matches TRBD1 (6 bases). Germline lookup yields CDR1 MDHEN and CDR2 SYDVKM. The CDR3 contains 15 residues. V lost 7 bases, J lost 4 bases, and 17 bases lay in between. CDR3: CASTSLSTGGNTIYF. In nucleotides, the CDR3 is TGTGCCAGCACCTCCCTGAGCACAGGGGGAAACACCATATATTTT.

This clone was detected only a few times. V gene TRBV11-1 combines with J gene TRBJ1-4, with D possibly TRBD1 on 5 matching bases. Germline lookup yields CDR1 SGHAT and CDR2 FQDESV (reference sequence). V was clipped by 2 bases and J by 1 base, with 11 bases between them. This CDR3 region has 16 residues. CDR3 region: CASSLSSGQTNEKLFF. CDR3 DNA: TGTGCCAGCAGCTTATCCTCCGGACAAACTAATGAAAAACTGTTTTTT.

This chain uses TRBV10-3 with TRBJ1-1, with D unresolved. V was trimmed by 3 bases and J by 1 base, leaving 9 bases between them. There are 14 residues in the CDR3. CDR1 is ENHRY and CDR2 is SYGVKD in the germline V gene. Written as DNA, the CDR3 is TGTGCCATCAGTGAACGGGGTAGGAACACTGAAGCTTTCTTT. It yields the protein CAISERGRNTEAFF.